The 31 T cell receptor beta chains presented below share a single source sample, sequenced in a study of T-cell reconstitution after alpha-beta-depleted transplantation in children. This sample's TCRbeta library carried unique molecular identifier barcodes. Via MiXCR, TCRdb re-called the PCR reads, giving one row per CDR3 protein. The sample lists under 350,000 distinct CDR3 sequences; about a tenth were seen once. Specimen: PBMCs from the stem cell graft donor, collected from the stem cell graft. The receptor set was obtained from a human donor who donated a stem cell graft to a child with SCID.

This clonotype was observed a few times. This chain uses TRBV25-1 with TRBJ1-1; no clear D gene. The CDR3 sequence is 13 residues long. Germline-derived CDR1 and CDR2 are MGHDK and SYGVNS. Trimming cost V 3 bases and J 7 bases, with 12 bases left between them. The CDR3 loop is CASSDVGPYEAFF. CDR3 bases: TGTGCCAGCAGTGATGTTGGGCCGTATGAAGCTTTCTTT.

Many counts were recorded for this clonotype. This chain connects TRBV4-1 to TRBJ1-1; 8 bases match TRBD1. The ends lost 0 bases at V and 3 bases at J; junction bases unmatched: 12. Per germline, CDR1 MGHRA and CDR2 YSYEKL. The CDR3 spans 18 residues. CDR3 residues: CASSQDEGQGAQYTEAFF. The CDR3 region has the DNA TGCGCCAGCAGCCAAGATGAGGGCCAGGGGGCACAGTACACTGAAGCTTTCTTT.

V gene TRBV7-6 combines with J gene TRBJ1-1, with D tentatively TRBD1 (6 bases). V was clipped by 0 bases and J by 5 bases, with 16 bases between them. Germline V gene data show CDR1 as SGHVS and CDR2 as FNYEAQ. The CDR3 covers 16 residues. As DNA, the CDR3 is TGTGCCAGCAGCTTAGCGGGACAAGAGGTAGGGACTGAAGCTTTCTTT. Translation gives CASSLAGQEVGTEAFF.

Ten or more counts support this clonotype. This chain joins TRBV5-1 and TRBJ1-1; maybe TRBD1 (5 bases). V was pared by 0 bases and J by 5 bases, with 11 bases between. This CDR3 is built from 14 residues. Germline CDR1 reads SGHRS; CDR2 reads YFSETQ. The CDR3 DNA reads as TGCGCCAGCAGCTTGGGGGCGGGGGGAACTGAAGCTTTCTTT. Translation: CASSLGAGGTEAFF.

This clonotype was seen more than once but under ten times. The V gene is TRBV2, the J gene TRBJ1-2; 11 bases are a match to TRBD1. Trimming took 4 bases from V and 7 from J; bases not matched to a gene: 5. The CDR3 runs 14 residues. Germline values: CDR1 SNHLY, CDR2 FYNNEI. The CDR3 DNA follows: TGTGCCAGCAGTGGAGGACAGGGGGCTGGTGGCTACACCTTC. Its protein is CASSGGQGAGGYTF. The full variable domain, with the rest looked up from reference TRBV2 and TRBJ1-2, is EPEVTQTPSHQVTQMGQEVILRCVPISNHLYFYWYRQILGQKVEFLVSFYNNEISEKSEIFDDQFSVERPDGSNFTLKIRSTKLEDSAMYFCASSGGQGAGGYTFGSGTRLTVV.

The rearrangement joins TRBV12-3 or TRBV12-4 to TRBJ2-3, with D possibly matching TRBD2 (6 bases). The CDR3 contains 13 residues. V was trimmed by 2 bases and J by 7 bases, leaving 10 bases between them. In DNA, the CDR3 is TGTGCCAGCAGTTTACAGGAGGGGAATACGCAGTATTTT. It codes for CASSLQEGNTQYF.

The chain links TRBV28 to TRBJ1-1; perhaps TRBD1 as D (6 bases). Trimming took 6 bases from V and 6 from J, leaving 17 bases between them. This CDR3 is 14 amino acids long. The germline V gene has CDR1 MDHEN and CDR2 SYDVKM. CDR3 DNA sequence: TGTGCCAGCAGCTCCCCAGGGGTATCTTCTGAAGCTTTCTTT. Residues: CASSSPGVSSEAFF.

The chain joins TRBV4-1 to TRBJ2-6; tentatively, D is TRBD1 (6 bases). V was cut by 1 base and J by 4 bases, with 17 bases left in between. The CDR3 is 18 residues long. Per germline, CDR1 MGHRA and CDR2 YSYEKL. This CDR3 is CASSQGRQASRGANVLTF. The DNA of the CDR3 is TGCGCCAGCAGCCAAGGAAGACAGGCCTCCCGCGGGGCCAACGTCCTGACTTTC.

The chain combines TRBV6-6 with TRBJ2-7, with unresolved D. From germline, CDR1 is MNHNY and CDR2 SVGAGI (reference sequence). V was cut by 6 bases and J by 2 bases, with 11 bases left in between. The CDR3 runs to 13 residues. Here the CDR3 reads CASSPTLTYEQYF. CDR3 coding DNA: TGTGCCAGCAGCCCGACCTTAACCTACGAGCAGTACTTC.

This clonotype was detected ten times or more. The chain joins TRBV14 to TRBJ1-2, with D tentatively TRBD1 (6 bases). Germline CDR1 is SGHDN and CDR2 is FVKESK. The CDR3 has 12 amino acids. Trimming removed 4 bases at V and 10 bases at J, with 13 bases between. CDR3 coding DNA: TGTGCCAGCAGCCCCGTTAAGGGGGTCTACACCTTC. Residues: CASSPVKGVYTF.

The CDR3 reads CASSRPVGPGTDTQYF. The CDR3 DNA follows: TGTGCCAGCAGCCGCCCGGTAGGGCCGGGCACAGATACGCAGTATTTT. The chain combines TRBV7-9 with TRBJ2-3, with D unresolved. The CDR3 is made up of 16 amino acids. Deletions cut 5 bases from V and 1 base from J, with 16 bases between. Germline loops: CDR1 SEHNR, CDR2 FQNEAQ (reference sequence).

CDR3 DNA: TGTGCCAGCATTCGGACAGGGACCGGCCCCACTGAAGCTTTCTTT. It translates to CASIRTGTGPTEAFF. The chain combines TRBV6-1 with TRBJ1-1, with 8 bases that match TRBD1. The CDR3 length is 15 residues. The trim removed 7 bases at V and 4 bases at J, leaving 11 bases unmatched. Germline values: CDR1 MNHNS, CDR2 SASEGT.

This chain uses TRBV20-1 with TRBJ2-5, with 11 nucleotides matching TRBD2. From germline, CDR1 is DFQATT and CDR2 SNEGSKA (reference sequence). The trim removed 5 bases at V and 3 bases at J, leaving 8 bases unmatched. CDR3 length: 15 amino acids. The CDR3 is CSAQRLAGKEETQYF. In nucleotides, the CDR3 is TGCAGTGCTCAGAGACTAGCGGGAAAAGAAGAGACCCAGTACTTC.

The J gene is TRBJ1-1, the V gene TRBV9; D gene uncertain. This CDR3 contains 15 residues. Germline assignment: CDR1 SGDLS and CDR2 YYNGEE. V dropped 3 bases and J dropped 1 base, with 13 bases sitting between them. As DNA, the CDR3 is TGTGCCAGCAGCGGGCGGAGTCGCAAGAACACTGAAGCTTTCTTT. It translates to CASSGRSRKNTEAFF.

This clonotype was seen only a few times. The genes are TRBV25-1 and TRBJ1-2; D not resolved. The CDR3 is made up of 11 amino acids. CDR1 MGHDK and CDR2 SYGVNS come from the germline V gene. Between the trimmed V and J ends, which lost 5 bases and 7 bases, there was a span of 8 bases. This CDR3 reads CASSKNGGYTF. The CDR3 coding sequence is TGTGCCAGCAGTAAAAACGGTGGCTACACCTTC.

This sequence joins TRBV20-1 and TRBJ2-7; 7 bases map to TRBD1. Germline CDR1 DFQATT, CDR2 SNEGSKA (reference sequence). This CDR3 spans 13 amino acids. With 4 bases clipped from V and 2 bases from J, the junction kept 5 bases outside the gene matches. In DNA form, the CDR3 reads TGCAGTGCTAAAGACAGGGCGACCTACGAGCAGTACTTC. Its translation: CSAKDRATYEQYF.

The table lists this clonotype with a few counts. This chain links TRBV7-8 with TRBJ2-7; tentative D call: TRBD1 (5 bases). The CDR3 loop spans 14 amino acids. V was cut by 7 bases and J by 7 bases, with 20 bases left in between. Germline V CDR1 and CDR2: SGHVS, FQNEAQ. The CDR3 loop is CASTKSRVVREQYF. As DNA, the CDR3 is TGTGCCAGCACGAAGTCCAGGGTCGTACGGGAGCAGTACTTC.

A word on this clonotype: This sequence may be a read error, since a much larger clone differs from it by one base. V and J are TRBV5-1 and TRBJ2-1; 11 bases match TRBD2. V lost 0 bases and J lost 2; bases outside the gene matches: 1. This CDR3 contains 16 residues. Germline CDR1 SGHRS, CDR2 YFSETQ. The CDR3 protein is CASSLVSGGAYNEQFF. The CDR3, as DNA: TGCGCCAGCAGCTTGGTTAGCGGGGGGGCCTACAATGAGCAGTTCTTC.

This clonotype showed up just a few times. The genes are TRBV7-3 and TRBJ2-4, with D maybe TRBD1 (5 bases). Germline V gene lookup returns CDR1 SGHTA and CDR2 FQGTGA. V lost 3 bases and J 0 bases, leaving 18 bases between the germline ends. The CDR3 contains 18 residues. The CDR3 DNA follows: TGTGCCAGCAGCTTTGGCGTCCTCTCAGGGATAGCCAAAAACATTCAGTACTTC. This sequence encodes CASSFGVLSGIAKNIQYF. The full variable domain, rest sourced from reference TRBV7-3 and TRBJ2-4, is GAGVSQTPSNKVTEKGKYVELRCDPISGHTALYWYRQSLGQGPEFLIYFQGTGAADDSGLPNDRFFAVRPEGSVSTLKIQRTERGDSAVYLCASSFGVLSGIAKNIQYFGAGTRLSVL.

There are many counts of this clonotype. The V call is TRBV3-1, the J call TRBJ1-2, with a possible D match to TRBD1 (5 bases). The CDR3 is 13 amino acids. Per germline, CDR1 LGHDT and CDR2 YNNKEL (reference sequence). With 4 bases removed from V and 8 bases from J, the gap between germline ends came to 14 bases. CDR3 amino acids: CASSRDGTSGYTF. The CDR3 nucleotides read TGTGCCAGCAGCCGGGACGGAACGTCGGGCTACACCTTC.

This clonotype has more than one count but fewer than ten. J is TRBJ2-7 and V is TRBV6-5; 9 bases align to TRBD1. The CDR3 extends over 12 amino acids. With V trimmed by 5 bases and J by 9 bases, 5 bases remained unmatched. Germline CDR1 MNHEY, CDR2 SVGAGI. CDR3 DNA sequence: TGTGCCAGCAGTCGGGACAGGGTGGTGCAGTACTTC. It translates to CASSRDRVVQYF.

This clonotype was detected ten times or more. CDR3 nucleotide sequence: TGCGCCAGCAGCCCACGAGGGGGCGAAAAACTGTTTTTT. Its protein product is CASSPRGGEKLFF. The rearrangement joins TRBV5-1 to TRBJ1-4; 7 bases are a match to TRBD1. The V gene's germline CDR1 is SGHRS and CDR2 YFSETQ. CDR3 length: 13 residues. V lost 4 bases and J lost 8; bases outside the gene matches: 5. Based on the CDR3 plus reference TRBV5-1 and TRBJ1-4, the full variable domain is KAGVTQTPRYLIKTRGQQVTLSCSPISGHRSVSWYQQTPGQGLQFLFEYFSETQRNKGNFPGRFSGRQFSNSRSEMNVSTLELGDSALYLCASSPRGGEKLFFGSGTQLSVL.

This clonotype was counted many times. The rearrangement joins TRBV12-3 or TRBV12-4 to TRBJ2-7; a possible D gene is TRBD1 (6 bases). Trimming stripped 5 bases from V and 3 bases from J, with 17 bases between. This CDR3 contains 15 residues. CDR3 in DNA: TGTGCCAGCAGTCAGGCCGCAGGGGCGATCTACGAGCAGTACTTC. Protein product: CASSQAAGAIYEQYF.

Concerning this clonotype: This may come from a read error, since a much larger clone is one base off. This sequence joins TRBV19 and TRBJ2-3, with unresolved D. This CDR3 spans 13 amino acids. Trimming stripped 3 bases from V and 3 bases from J, with 7 bases between. Germline CDR1 reads LNHDA; CDR2 reads SQIVND (reference sequence). In DNA form, the CDR3 reads TGTGCCAGTAGTATCATGGAAACAGATACGCAGTATTTT. Amino acid sequence: CASSIMETDTQYF.

The chain recombines TRBV2 with TRBJ1-5; 7 bases are shared with TRBD1. Germline CDR1 reads SNHLY; CDR2 reads FYNNEI. The CDR3 length is 15 residues. J lost 3 bases, V lost 3 bases, and 5 bases had no gene match. In DNA form, the CDR3 reads TGTGCCAGCAGTGACTCCGGGACAGCCAATCAGCCCCAGCATTTT. Encoded protein: CASSDSGTANQPQHF.

This clonotype was seen more than once but under ten times. The chain joins TRBV6-5 to TRBJ1-2, with 12 bases fitting TRBD1. Germline CDR1 is MNHEY and CDR2 is SVGAGI. J lost 7 bases, V lost 2 bases, and 2 bases had no gene match. There are 14 residues in the CDR3. The CDR3 protein is CASSYGTGGGGYTF. CDR3 DNA sequence: TGTGCCAGCAGTTACGGGACAGGGGGCGGTGGCTACACCTTC.

The table lists this clonotype with many counts. V is TRBV12-3 or TRBV12-4 and J is TRBJ2-5; maybe TRBD2 (5 bases). CDR3 size: 14 residues. Between the trimmed V and J ends, which lost 1 base and 5 bases, there was a span of 11 bases. The CDR3 sequence: CASSLGGSGETQYF. The CDR3 nucleotides read TGTGCCAGCAGTTTAGGAGGGTCGGGGGAGACCCAGTACTTC.

The chain recombines TRBV29-1 with TRBJ1-6; TRBD1 matches 10 bases. The CDR3 extends over 13 amino acids. Per germline, CDR1 SQVTM and CDR2 ANQGSEA. Germline trimming cut 6 bases from V and 9 bases from J; bases unmatched to any gene: 5. For the CDR3, the DNA is TGCAGCGTCGGGACAGGGGAAAGTTCACCCCTCCACTTT. Its translation is CSVGTGESSPLHF.

This clonotype was found a few times. The V and J genes are TRBV7-2 and TRBJ2-1; D not certain. Germline-derived CDR1 and CDR2 are SGHTA and FQGNSA. The CDR3 extends over 11 amino acids. Trimming pared 3 bases from V and 9 bases from J, leaving 6 bases between. CDR3 sequence reads: CASSLGPEQFF. The CDR3, as DNA: TGTGCCAGCAGCTTGGGTCCTGAGCAGTTCTTC.

This clonotype was picked up many times. The V gene is TRBV9, the J gene TRBJ2-3, with D tentatively TRBD2 (7 bases). V lost 4 bases, J lost 4 bases, and 13 bases lay in between. Germline values: CDR1 SGDLS, CDR2 YYNGEE. CDR3 length: 14 amino acids. The CDR3 nucleotides are TGTGCCAGCAGCCTAGGGGGGGGGTCAGATACGCAGTATTTT. Translating gives CASSLGGGSDTQYF.

J is TRBJ2-2 and V is TRBV9, with 7 bases aligning to TRBD2. The CDR3 is 18 residues long. CDR1 is SGDLS, CDR2 YYNGEE, per germline. The J segment lost 2 bases and the V segment lost 0 bases, leaving 10 bases of the junction unmatched. CDR3 DNA sequence: TGTGCCAGCAGCGTAGAGCGGGGCGGGGGTGTAAACACCGGGGAGCTGTTTTTT. Protein product: CASSVERGGGVNTGELFF.